What follows is one T cell receptor (beta chain) and its context. The sample carries other DNA sequences with the same CDR3. Original data processing: Reference gene primers were amplified, and this amplification served to estimate nucleated cell counts. Generated by immunoSEQ multiplex PCR, the TCRdb table keeps only in-frame clones and is missing some. Clone size and the V and J calls come from that table; the DNA yielded D and trimming. The data contain hundreds of thousands of clones, around 85% of them singletons. The data originate from a study of blood T cell repertoires in COVID-19. Germline CDR1 LGHDT, CDR2 YNNKEL (reference sequence). The CDR3 covers 14 residues. V shed 4 bases and J 2 bases; nucleotides not matched to a gene: 4.

V gene TRBV3-1 (or the pseudogene TRBV3-2) combines with J gene TRBJ2-5, with 7 bases fitting TRBD1. The sequence came from a woman aged 45-59 years with acute COVID-19. Sequenced: PBMCs or T cells enriched from blood (not recorded which). In nucleotides, the CDR3 is TGTGCCAGCAGCCCGTGGGACAGACAAGAGACCCAGTACTTC. Protein: CASSPWDRQETQYF.